The 6 T cell receptor beta chains presented below share a single source sample, sequenced in a study of early T cells in non-severe SARS-CoV-2 infection. MiXCR was run by TCRdb on the 5' RACE reads, yielding one entry per CDR3 protein. The sample consists of around 81,000 distinct CDR3 sequences, 13% to 15% of them appearing once. The material sequenced was whole blood. These receptor sequences come from an adult who was a healthcare worker with PCR-confirmed SARS-CoV-2 infection or an uninfected control (not recorded which).

This clonotype was detected ten times or more. The V and J genes are TRBV7-2 and TRBJ2-1; D is perhaps TRBD1 (5 bases). The germline V and J ends were trimmed by 3 bases and 7 bases, with 10 bases remaining between them. The germline CDR1 and CDR2 sequences are SGHTA and FQGNSA. The CDR3 spans 13 residues. CDR3 DNA: TGTGCCAGCAGCTTGGGCAGGGCGAATGAGCAGTTCTTC. It specifies CASSLGRANEQFF.

This chain links TRBV7-9 with TRBJ2-5, with D perhaps TRBD2 (5 bases). Germline V gene data show CDR1 as SEHNR and CDR2 as FQNEAQ (reference sequence). The V end was cut by 5 bases, the J end by 4 bases, with 14 bases between. The CDR3 loop spans 14 amino acids. The CDR3 is CASSPRTGSETQYF. Written as DNA, the CDR3 is TGTGCCAGCAGCCCCCGGACGGGGTCAGAGACCCAGTACTTC.

This clonotype was counted a few times. The rearrangement uses TRBV18 and TRBJ1-2; D possibly corresponds to TRBD1 (5 bases). The CDR3 has 15 residues. CDR1 and CDR2 from the germline V gene are KGHSH and LQKENI. The V end was cut by 2 bases, the J end by 8 bases, with 18 bases between. This CDR3 is CASSPSTGPSIGYTF. In nucleotides, the CDR3 is TGTGCCAGCTCACCATCAACAGGCCCCTCTATCGGCTACACCTTC.

This clonotype was detected ten times or more. The chain is built from TRBV7-2 and TRBJ1-2; D is perhaps TRBD1 (6 bases). The CDR3 sequence is 13 residues long. With 5 bases removed from V and 6 bases from J, the gap between germline ends came to 13 bases. Germline-derived CDR1 and CDR2 are SGHTA and FQGNSA. This CDR3 reads CASSLRGSDGYTF. Written as DNA, the CDR3 is TGTGCCAGCAGCCTGAGGGGGTCTGATGGCTACACCTTC.

There are a few counts of this clonotype. The CDR3 bases are TGTGCCAGCAGTGACACAACAGGGGCGGATGAGCAGTTCTTC. It yields the protein CASSDTTGADEQFF. The chain carries TRBV6-4 and TRBJ2-1, with 7 nucleotides matching TRBD1. Germline trimming cut 2 bases from V and 8 bases from J; bases unmatched to any gene: 6. The CDR3 length is 14 residues. Germline V gene sequence: CDR1 MRHNA, CDR2 SNTAGT.

This clonotype was observed at least ten times. The CDR3 here is CASSPQGLPIQYF. The CDR3 DNA follows: TGTGCCAGCAGTCCCCAGGGACTGCCTATTCAGTACTTC. The V call is TRBV7-9, the J call TRBJ2-4; possibly TRBD2 for D (6 bases). The CDR3 is 13 residues long. Trimming removed 6 bases at V and 10 bases at J, with 16 bases between. Germline V CDR1 and CDR2: SEHNR, FQNEAQ (reference sequence).